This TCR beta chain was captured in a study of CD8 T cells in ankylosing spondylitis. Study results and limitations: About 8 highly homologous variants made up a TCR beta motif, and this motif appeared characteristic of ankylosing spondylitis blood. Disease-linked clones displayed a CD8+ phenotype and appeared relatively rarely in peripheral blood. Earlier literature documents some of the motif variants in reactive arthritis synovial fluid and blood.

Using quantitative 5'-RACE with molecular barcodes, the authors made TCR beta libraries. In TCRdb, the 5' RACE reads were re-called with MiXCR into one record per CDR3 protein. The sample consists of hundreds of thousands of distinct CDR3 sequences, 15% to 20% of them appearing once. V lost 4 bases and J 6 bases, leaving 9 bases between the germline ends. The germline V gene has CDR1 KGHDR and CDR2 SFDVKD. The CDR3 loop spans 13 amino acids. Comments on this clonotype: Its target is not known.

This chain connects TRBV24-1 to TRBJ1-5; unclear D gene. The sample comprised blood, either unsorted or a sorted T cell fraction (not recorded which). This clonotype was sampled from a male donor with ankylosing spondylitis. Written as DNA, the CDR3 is TGTGCCACCAGTGACCAGAGAAGTCAGCCCCAGCATTTT. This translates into CATSDQRSQPQHF.